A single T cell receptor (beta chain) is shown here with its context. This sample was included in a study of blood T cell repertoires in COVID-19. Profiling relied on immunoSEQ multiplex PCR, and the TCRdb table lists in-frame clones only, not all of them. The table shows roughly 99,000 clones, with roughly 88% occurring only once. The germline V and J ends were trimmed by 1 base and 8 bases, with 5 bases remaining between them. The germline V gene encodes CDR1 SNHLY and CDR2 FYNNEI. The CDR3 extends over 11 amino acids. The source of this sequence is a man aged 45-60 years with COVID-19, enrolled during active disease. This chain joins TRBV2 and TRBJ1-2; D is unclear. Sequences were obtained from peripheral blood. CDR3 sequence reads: CASSEDWGYTF. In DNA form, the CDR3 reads TGTGCCAGCAGTGAAGACTGGGGCTACACCTTC.